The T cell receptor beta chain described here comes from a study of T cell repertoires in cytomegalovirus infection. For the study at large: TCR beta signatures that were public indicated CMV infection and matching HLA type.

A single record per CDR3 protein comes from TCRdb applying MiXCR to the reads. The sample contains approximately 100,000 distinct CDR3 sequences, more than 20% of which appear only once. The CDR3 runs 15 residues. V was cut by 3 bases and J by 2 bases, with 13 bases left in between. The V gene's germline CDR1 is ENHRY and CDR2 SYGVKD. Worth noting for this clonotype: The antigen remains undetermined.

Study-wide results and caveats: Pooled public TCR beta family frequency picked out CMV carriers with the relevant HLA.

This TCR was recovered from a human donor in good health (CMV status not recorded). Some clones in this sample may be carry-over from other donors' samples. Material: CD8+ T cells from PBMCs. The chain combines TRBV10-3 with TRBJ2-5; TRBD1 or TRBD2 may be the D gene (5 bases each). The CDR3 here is CAISDPGTLQETQYF. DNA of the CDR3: TGTGCCATCAGTGACCCCGGGACGCTACAAGAGACCCAGTACTTC.